This TCR beta chain was identified in a study of blood T cell repertoires in COVID-19. Whole-study context: Collection of acute and convalescent COVID-19 samples took place in the United States, Italy and Spain. Sample material is recorded as cDNA or gDNA derived from T cells, B-cell-depleted T cells, or PBMCs.

In the authors' workflow: Estimates of nucleated cell counts were drawn from the amplification of reference gene primers. The table came from immunoSEQ multiplex PCR; TCRdb's copy has only in-frame clones and leaves some out. The D gene and trimming were derived from the DNA, and the V and J assignments and clone size from that table. Among approximately 380,000 clones listed, more than 70% were seen once. Individuals aged about 18 to 90 years were recruited from 24 US areas. Losses at the gene ends were 0 bases for V and 2 bases for J; bases not matched to a gene: 10. CDR1 SGHAT and CDR2 FQNNGV come from the germline V gene. This CDR3 contains 17 residues.

The V call is TRBV11-2, the J call TRBJ2-7; 7 positions match TRBD2. The clonotype originates from a woman under 30 who had recovered from COVID-19. Sequencing was done on a sample of PBMCs or T cells enriched from blood (not recorded which). Here the CDR3 DNA reads TGTGCCAGCAGCTTAGAGGCGGGGGACTTATCGACCTACGAGCAGTACTTC. Residues: CASSLEAGDLSTYEQYF. Combining the CDR3 with reference TRBV11-2 and TRBJ2-7 gives the whole variable domain EAGVAQSPRYKIIEKRQSVAFWCNPISGHATLYWYQQILGQGPKLLIQFQNNGVVDDSQLPKDRFSAERLKGVDSTLKIQPAKLEDSAVYLCASSLEAGDLSTYEQYFGPGTRLTVT.